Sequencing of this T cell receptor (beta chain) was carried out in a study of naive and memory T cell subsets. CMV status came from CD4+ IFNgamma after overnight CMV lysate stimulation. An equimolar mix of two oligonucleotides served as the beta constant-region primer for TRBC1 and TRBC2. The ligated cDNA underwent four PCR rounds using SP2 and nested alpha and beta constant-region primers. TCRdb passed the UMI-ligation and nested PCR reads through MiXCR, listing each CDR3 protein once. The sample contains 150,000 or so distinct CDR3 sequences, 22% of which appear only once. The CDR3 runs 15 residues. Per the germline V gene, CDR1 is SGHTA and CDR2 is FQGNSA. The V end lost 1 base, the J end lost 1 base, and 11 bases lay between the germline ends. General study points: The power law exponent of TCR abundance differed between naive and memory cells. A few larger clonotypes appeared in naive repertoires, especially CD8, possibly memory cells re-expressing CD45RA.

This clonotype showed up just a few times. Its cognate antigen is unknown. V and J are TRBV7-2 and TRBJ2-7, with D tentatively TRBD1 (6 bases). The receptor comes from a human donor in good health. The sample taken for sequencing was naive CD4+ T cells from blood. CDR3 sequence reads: CASSLGPGASYEQYF. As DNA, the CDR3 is TGTGCCAGCAGCTTAGGCCCAGGGGCTTCCTACGAGCAGTACTTC.